The source of this T cell receptor beta chain is a study of cytomegalovirus exposure and HLA in healthy donors. Broader study findings: Three CMV-associated chains proved CMV antigen-specific in vitro.

V was cut by 5 bases and J by 7 bases, with 12 bases left in between. The germline V gene has CDR1 SGHTA and CDR2 FQGNSA. The CDR3 loop spans 14 amino acids. Profiled with immunoSEQ multiplex PCR; TCRdb holds only in-frame clones, not every one. The sample lists some 84,000 clones, approximately 90% occurring once. Concerning this clone: Its antigen is unidentified.

The receptor was derived from a man aged 25 to 45 in good health and CMV-seronegative. The sample consisted of PBMCs. The chain has TRBV7-2 and TRBJ1-6; D remains ambiguous. The CDR3 loop reads CASSPPRPNSPLHF. In nucleotides, the CDR3 is TGTGCCAGCAGCCCCCCTCGTCCCAATTCACCCCTCCACTTT.